The rows below give T cell receptor beta chains drawn from one sample of a study of blood T cells in healthy people across ages. TCRdb re-derived calls from the 5' RACE reads in MiXCR, one entry per CDR3 protein. The sample yields 720,000 or so distinct CDR3 sequences, around two fifths seen once. Sequencing was carried out using blood. These receptors all stem from an older man in good health. Each CDR3 is given with its conserved first and last residue.

v_call	j_call	cdr3_aa
TRBV6-1	TRBJ1-5	CASSPVLYQPQHF
TRBV4-2	TRBJ1-4	CASSQGTGGPNEKLFF
TRBV28	TRBJ2-7	CASGQGPSYEQYF
TRBV11-2	TRBJ2-3	CASSSPWAGLTYTQYF
TRBV25-1	TRBJ2-6	CASSDRANSGANVLTF
TRBV27	TRBJ1-2	CASSPTTRADYGYTF
TRBV6-2/TRBV6-3	.	CASTKRETQYF
TRBV20-1	TRBJ2-7	CSAPRRQGANEQYF
TRBV20-1	TRBJ1-1	CSARPYGEGNTEAFF
TRBV20-1	TRBJ2-5	CSARTGGRVETQYF
TRBV6-2/TRBV6-3	TRBJ2-3	CASNFRTGAGSTDTQYF
TRBV12-3/TRBV12-4	TRBJ1-2	CASRAEPNYGYTF
TRBV2	TRBJ2-5	CAGLRAKETQYF
TRBV11-2	TRBJ2-1	CASSLGVATYSYNEQFF
TRBV7-9	TRBJ2-1	CASRPSGSYNEQFF
TRBV3-1	TRBJ2-7	CASSRTGLDEQYF
TRBV7-2	TRBJ2-3	CASRGEPGPTDTQYF
TRBV12-3/TRBV12-4	TRBJ2-3	CASSPRDSSTDAQYF
TRBV29-1	TRBJ2-4	CSGGAKNIQYF
TRBV7-3	TRBJ2-1	CASSLSLGSGSRGEQFF
TRBV6-4	TRBJ2-2	CASSDSKGANLNTGELFF
TRBV7-2	TRBJ2-1	CASSQLNRGIYNEQFF
TRBV11-3	TRBJ2-2	CASSSWVPGGETGELFF
TRBV28	TRBJ2-7	CASSLVAGGPDEQYF
TRBV18	TRBJ1-2	CASSPGAEFYGYTF
TRBV29-1	TRBJ2-5	CSVDSQGGKETQYF
TRBV27	TRBJ1-4	CTSSLRTGGIAPNEKLFF
TRBV25-1	TRBJ1-2	CASNRGGHYGYTF
TRBV3-1	.	CASSPRNKNRGHEQYF
TRBV20-1	TRBJ2-7	CSARSDRGSYEQYF
TRBV10-2	TRBJ1-2	CASSDPGQGRGGYTF
TRBV12-3/TRBV12-4	TRBJ1-1	CASSLALGTNEAFF
TRBV7-2	TRBJ2-6	CASSLAGTGPSGANVLTF
TRBV12-3/TRBV12-4	TRBJ2-5	CASSRALGGGAEETQYF
TRBV6-1	TRBJ2-6	CATVGGSSGTNVLTF
TRBV7-2	TRBJ1-6	CASSRDRDSPLHF
TRBV7-2	TRBJ2-7	CANSLAYEQYF
TRBV27	TRBJ2-3	CASSLSIGVLLGSTDTQYF
TRBV5-1	TRBJ1-1	CASSLGGRDKTFF
TRBV4-2	TRBJ1-1	CASSQAAGGAAVPDTEAFF
TRBV5-1	TRBJ2-5	CASSLKVQETQYF
TRBV20-1	TRBJ1-6	CSALPGTGDNSPLHF
TRBV7-9	TRBJ2-3	CASSGIPYTDTQYF
TRBV5-1	TRBJ2-2	CASSLDRGSTGELFF
TRBV29-1	TRBJ1-2	CSVLPDRGNGYTF
TRBV7-2	TRBJ2-1	CASSLLTSGPFYNEQFF
TRBV28	.	CASSTLTIKGNIQYF
TRBV7-9	TRBJ2-1	CASSSLAGLYNEQFF